What follows are 19 T cell receptor beta chains derived from one specimen sequenced in a study of blood T cell repertoires in COVID-19. Sequenced by immunoSEQ multiplex PCR; TCRdb stores in-frame clones only, minus some. The sample lists around 280,000 clones, 87% occurring once. The specimen was peripheral blood. The receptors originated from a woman aged 45-65 years who had recovered from COVID-19.

The chain links TRBV12-1 to TRBJ1-5; the table assigns TRBD1, which was not confirmed against the DNA. TRBV12-1 is reported as a pseudogene. The CDR3 totals 15 residues. As DNA, the CDR3 is TGTGCCAGCAGCCAGACAGAGAATAGCAATCAGCCCCAGCATTTT. This codes for CASSQTENSNQPQHF.

The rearrangement links TRBV3-1 (or the pseudogene TRBV3-2) to TRBJ1-1; D not certain. V was trimmed by 0 bases and J by 2 bases, leaving 16 bases between them. This CDR3 comprises 17 residues. CDR1 and CDR2 (germline): LGHDT, YNNKEL (reference sequence). CDR3 bases: TGTGCCAGCAGCCAAGATTTGAGTAGAGCGGCCAACACTGAAGCTTTCTTT. Its protein product is CASSQDLSRAANTEAFF.

This chain connects TRBV10-3 to TRBJ2-2; 7 bases map to TRBD1. The CDR3 sequence is 15 residues long. Trimming took 7 bases from V and 2 from J; bases not matched to a gene: 7. Germline V CDR1 and CDR2: ENHRY, SYGVKD. This CDR3 is CAITSGTDNTGELFF. The DNA of the CDR3 is TGTGCCATCACTTCCGGGACAGATAACACCGGGGAGCTGTTTTTT.

The chain links TRBV19 to TRBJ1-1; D possibly corresponds to TRBD1 (6 bases). V was pared by 5 bases and J by 8 bases, with 15 bases between. CDR1 and CDR2 from the germline V gene are LNHDA and SQIVND (reference sequence). This CDR3 has 13 amino acids. CDR3 region: CASSLGGAQEAFF. DNA of the CDR3: TGTGCCAGTAGTCTGGGGGGGGCACAAGAAGCTTTCTTT.

The chain combines TRBV9 with TRBJ1-2, with TRBD1 matching 10 bases. From germline, CDR1 is SGDLS and CDR2 YYNGEE. CDR3 length: 17 amino acids. J was trimmed by 4 bases and V by 2 bases; bases with no gene match: 11. In DNA, the CDR3 is TGTGCCAGCAGCGTCAGTACCGGGACAGGGGACACCTATGGCTACACCTTC. This sequence encodes CASSVSTGTGDTYGYTF.

This clone was detected a few times. The chain joins TRBV3-1 (or the pseudogene TRBV3-2) to TRBJ2-7; tentatively, D is TRBD1 (5 bases). The V and J ends lost 2 bases and 8 bases respectively, with 10 bases between them. The CDR3 contains 12 residues. CDR1 is LGHDT, CDR2 YNNKEL, per germline (reference sequence). CDR3 DNA sequence: TGTGCCAGCAGCCAAATCCAGGGAAAGCAGTACTTC. It is translated as CASSQIQGKQYF.

The genes are TRBV4-3 and TRBJ2-1; 7 bases line up with TRBD2. Looked up from germline, CDR1 is LGHNA and CDR2 is YSLEER. This CDR3 has 17 residues. Unmatched junction bases numbered 11, after V lost 0 bases and J lost 6 bases. The CDR3 sequence: CASSQERLAPLLNEQFF. CDR3 sequence (DNA): TGCGCCAGCAGCCAAGAGCGACTAGCCCCCCTCCTCAATGAGCAGTTCTTC.

Only a few counts were recorded for this clone. The chain recombines TRBV7-8 with TRBJ1-2; 7 bases match TRBD1. The CDR3 is 14 amino acids. Germline V gene data show CDR1 as SGHVS and CDR2 as FQNEAQ. V gave up 4 bases and J gave up 2 bases; unmatched junction bases: 4. The CDR3 spells CASSSGGANYGYTF. The DNA for the CDR3 is TGTGCCAGCAGCTCAGGGGGAGCCAACTATGGCTACACCTTC.

This clone was observed many times. This chain uses TRBV5-5 with TRBJ1-2; the D gene is possibly TRBD1 (5 bases). The CDR3 covers 14 residues. Trimming stripped 4 bases from V and 7 bases from J, with 17 bases between. The germline CDR1 and CDR2 sequences are SGHKS and YYEKEE (reference sequence). The CDR3 sequence is CASSAGQTVGGYTF. CDR3 DNA sequence: TGTGCCAGCAGCGCCGGACAAACTGTTGGTGGCTACACCTTC.

The chain links TRBV6-5 to TRBJ2-7, with 8 bases lining up with TRBD2. Germline lookup yields CDR1 MNHEY and CDR2 SVGAGI. CDR3 length: 15 residues. Trimming at V came to 6 bases and at J to 4 bases, leaving 11 bases not matched to a gene. The CDR3 DNA reads TGTGCCAGCAGATCCGGGACTAGAGCGAGATACGAGCAGTACTTC. Translating gives CASRSGTRARYEQYF.

The chain links TRBV10-3 to TRBJ2-2; TRBD1 matches at 10 bases. The CDR3 contains 15 residues. Germline V gene sequence: CDR1 ENHRY, CDR2 SYGVKD. The V and J ends lost 10 bases and 5 bases, in that order; junction bases with no gene match: 10. The CDR3, as DNA: TGTGCCACATCACGGGACAGGGGAAAAACCGGGGAGCTGTTTTTT. Protein product: CATSRDRGKTGELFF.

The rearrangement joins TRBV7-2 to TRBJ2-5, with D uncertain. The CDR3 runs to 14 residues. The germline gives CDR1 SGHTA, CDR2 FQGNSA. V was pared by 5 bases and J by 5 bases, with 15 bases between. CDR3 sequence reads: CASSTYPGWETQYF. In DNA, the CDR3 is TGTGCCAGCAGCACATATCCTGGTTGGGAGACCCAGTACTTC.

This sequence joins TRBV6-5 and TRBJ1-2; weak D call: TRBD1 (6 bases). CDR3 length: 15 amino acids. CDR1 is MNHEY, CDR2 SVGAGI, per germline. Trimming took off 7 bases at V and 2 bases at J, with 17 bases between the two ends. The CDR3 coding sequence is TGTGCCAGCATTCCGGGAGGGGGAGGGAACTATGGCTACACCTTC. It is translated as CASIPGGGGNYGYTF.

V and J are TRBV30 and TRBJ2-2; D gene ambiguous. The CDR3 extends over 13 amino acids. CDR1 is GTSNPN, CDR2 SVGIG, per germline (reference sequence). The ends were cut back, 0 bases at V and 6 bases at J, with 8 bases in the middle. CDR3 amino acids: CAWSVLQPGELFF. CDR3 in DNA: TGTGCCTGGAGTGTACTTCAACCCGGGGAGCTGTTTTTT. Filled out from reference TRBV30 and TRBJ2-2, the complete variable domain reads SQTIHQWPATLVQPVGSPLSLECTVEGTSNPNLYWYRQAAGRGLQLLFYSVGIGQISSEVPQNLSASRPQDRQFILSSKKLLLSDSGFYLCAWSVLQPGELFFGEGSRLTVL.

As concerns this clone: It is likely a read error, because the conserved phenylalanine at the end of the CDR3 is missing. Because the CDR3's place on the DNA is in doubt, the DNA is left out and the CDR3 is given as listed by TCRdb. This chain uses TRBV7-9 with TRBJ1-2; the table's D call, TRBD1, was not checked against the DNA. The CDR3 adds up to 10 amino acids, both ends counted. The germline V gene has CDR1 SEHNR and CDR2 FQNEAQ (reference sequence). CDR3 protein: CASSLDQVTL.

This clone has just one count. The rearrangement joins TRBV23-1 to TRBJ2-3; D is ambiguous. TRBV23-1 is treated as an ORF (open reading frame) with a function not yet certain. The CDR3 covers 15 residues. The V and J ends lost 6 bases and 4 bases respectively, with 17 bases between them. The CDR3 sequence: CASSLTSPPADTQYF. In DNA, the CDR3 is TGCGCCAGCAGCCTCACTTCACCGCCGGCAGATACGCAGTATTTT.

This clone was seen only once. This chain links TRBV27 with TRBJ2-7; 7 nucleotides line up with TRBD1. The germline gives CDR1 MNHEY, CDR2 SMNVEV (reference sequence). This CDR3 contains 13 residues. The CDR3 DNA is TGTACGTCGGGGCAGGGGGACTCCTACGAGCAGTACTTC. Protein sequence: CTSGQGDSYEQYF.

This rearrangement joins TRBV5-4 to TRBJ2-7; 9 nucleotides agree with TRBD2. Trimming cost V 0 bases and J 3 bases; bases outside gene matches: 10. This CDR3 is built from 17 residues. The V gene's germline CDR1 is SGHNT and CDR2 YYREEE (reference sequence). The CDR3 DNA follows: TGTGCCAGCAGCTTGGCGCGGCTAGGGACTAGCAGCTACGAGCAGTACTTC. It encodes CASSLARLGTSSYEQYF.

The J gene is TRBJ1-2, the V gene TRBV5-4; D remains ambiguous. V was trimmed by 3 bases and J by 1 base, leaving 13 bases between them. From germline, CDR1 is SGHNT and CDR2 YYREEE (reference sequence). The CDR3 covers 15 residues. CDR3 DNA sequence: TGTGCCAGCAGCTCTTCCATGGGAGTTAACTATGGCTACACCTTC. This translates into CASSSSMGVNYGYTF.